This T cell receptor (beta chain) was captured by sequencing in a study of T cells in Graves' hyperthyroidism and ophthalmopathy. Study outcomes and limitations: Blood shared most expanded thyroid clonotypes above 0.001.

Points on this clonotype: Its antigen is not identified.

The germline V gene encodes CDR1 DFQATT and CDR2 SNEGSKA (reference sequence). V shed 6 bases and J shed 2 bases, with 10 bases lying between them. CDR3 length: 13 residues. Regions amplified from RNA transcripts were the TCR beta CDR3 regions. The TCR CDR3 was amplified in a first-round RT-PCR using the HTBI primer set. TCRdb reprocessed the multiplex PCR reads via MiXCR and lists one record per CDR3 protein. This table has about 700,000 distinct CDR3 sequences, 40% to 55% appearing once. The V call is TRBV20-1, the J call TRBJ2-2; D is uncertain. The sequencing input was peripheral blood or thyroid tissue (not recorded which). The TCR was taken from an adult man with Graves' disease, either hyperthyroidism or ophthalmopathy (not recorded which). The CDR3 bases are TGCAGTGCCATCCGAGGTAACACCGGGGAGCTGTTTTTT. Its translation: CSAIRGNTGELFF.